This T cell receptor beta chain came from a study of blood T cell repertoires in COVID-19. Study-wide background: Nucleic acid was either cDNA or gDNA, and it came from T cells, B-cell-depleted T cells, or PBMCs.

The repertoire was sequenced with immunoSEQ multiplex PCR; TCRdb's copy has only in-frame clones and lacks some. The profile shows more than 100,000 clones, about 87% of them singletons. The sample consisted of peripheral blood. The sequence was collected from a man in his forties or fifties with active COVID-19.

For the CDR3, the DNA is TGTGCCAGCAGTTTAGTCAGATACAATGAGCAGTTCTTC. Translation gives CASSLVRYNEQFF. The chain is built from TRBV12-3 or TRBV12-4 and TRBJ2-1; D is unresolved. The V gene lost 1 base and the J gene lost 4 bases, with 5 bases spanning the gap. The CDR3 is made up of 13 amino acids.